This TCR beta chain emerged from a study of T cell responses to AZD1222 COVID-19 vaccine. Using immunoSEQ multiplex PCR, the repertoire was profiled, and TCRdb retains in-frame clones only, with some absent. The top ten clones hold around 3.3% of a sample with about 140,000 clones, over 90% of them seen once. The CDR3 is made up of 13 amino acids. Germline V CDR1 and CDR2: MDHEN, SYDVKM. The V gene lost 3 bases and the J gene lost 8 bases, with 13 bases spanning the gap. Study-level results: Spike as a whole was targeted by vaccine-associated CD4 TCRs, dominant at 160-218 and 743-854. Spike-specific TCR breadth and depth went up after people got two AZD1222 doses. Donors were chiefly white British, with a greater number of females, and clonal diversity was perhaps underestimated. Only five to seven individuals given AZD1222 were seropositive at baseline.

Concerning this clone itself: Its antigen remains unknown.

Sequencing used peripheral blood, obtained 28 days after the second AZD1222 dose. V usage is TRBV28 and J usage is TRBJ1-2; D unresolved. The origin of this receptor is an adult who received the AZD1222 COVID-19 vaccine. The CDR3 DNA reads as TGTGCCAGCAGTTTGGATGGATCGCGGGGCTACACCTTC. This encodes CASSLDGSRGYTF.